Shown below are 4 T cell receptor beta chains from a single sample sequenced in a study of blood T cell repertoires in COVID-19. Data came from immunoSEQ multiplex PCR; TCRdb stores just in-frame clones and leaves some out. The repertoire includes about 190,000 clones, almost 80% of them detected once, and around 15% sits in the top ten. Sequenced material: peripheral blood. The origin of the receptors is a man between 60 and 75 years old with active or convalescent COVID-19.

The genes are TRBV19 and TRBJ2-3, with TRBD1 as a possible D gene (6 bases). V was cut by 6 bases and J by 0 bases, with 10 bases left in between. Per the germline V gene, CDR1 is LNHDA and CDR2 is SQIVND (reference sequence). The CDR3 spans 14 residues. For the CDR3, the DNA is TGTGCCAGTAGCCCGACAGGTAGCACAGATACGCAGTATTTT. Residues: CASSPTGSTDTQYF.

The chain combines TRBV5-1 with TRBJ1-2, with D possibly being TRBD1 (5 bases). The length of the CDR3 is 15 residues. Trimming removed 3 bases at V and 2 bases at J, with 14 bases between. Per the germline V gene, CDR1 is SGHRS and CDR2 is YFSETQ. The CDR3 loop is CASSSRQSANYGYTF. CDR3 coding DNA: TGCGCCAGCAGCTCGCGACAGTCGGCAAACTATGGCTACACCTTC.

This chain connects TRBV7-2 to TRBJ2-3, with 9 bases lining up with TRBD2. Germline V gene sequence: CDR1 SGHTA, CDR2 FQGNSA. The V gene end was trimmed by 2 bases and the J gene end by 4 bases; junction bases not matched to a gene: 7. This CDR3 is 16 amino acids long. Written as DNA, the CDR3 is TGTGCCAGCAGCTTATTTAGCGGGGGTAGCGCAGATACGCAGTATTTT. Translated, it gives CASSLFSGGSADTQYF.

The DNA for the CDR3 is TGTGCCAGCAGCACCGGGGACTGGACCAAAAACATTCAGTACTTC. Translated: CASSTGDWTKNIQYF. The V call is TRBV6-2 or TRBV6-3, the J call TRBJ2-4; perhaps TRBD2 as D (6 bases). V dropped 6 bases and J dropped 2 bases, with 14 bases sitting between them. Germline values: CDR1 MNHEY, CDR2 SVGEGT. The CDR3 length is 15 residues.